This T cell receptor beta chain appears in the sequencing data of a study of T-cell reconstitution after alpha-beta-depleted transplantation in children (dated by TCRdb to between 2015 and 2016). With regard to the full study: Using TCR repertoire profiling, the study quantitatively followed how T-cell immune reconstitution unfolded in children after TCRalphabeta/CD19-depleted allogeneic hematopoietic cell transplantation. Results and caveats for the whole study, not just this receptor: Hyperexpanded clone frequencies declined over subsequent months; after one year, T-cell counts and TCRbeta diversity were mostly attributed to newly produced T cells. The high TCRbeta diversity at day 60 in some patients was ascribed to recipient T cells and intrathymic progenitors that had survived conditioning. Apparently early alphabetaT-cell count recovery about two months after transplant reportedly relied on only several hundred rapidly expanded clones derived from non-depleted graft cells.

This clonotype was found many times. No antigen is known for it. Per-nucleotide qualities are absent, and no much larger clonotype sits a single base away. Libraries were built with PCR. For sequencing, an Illumina HiSeq 2500 was employed. TCR library preparation used molecular barcoding, with unique molecular identifiers applied to normalize quantification of the TCRbeta repertoire. TCRdb passed the public sequencing reads through fastp at Q25 and MiXCR, retaining productive beta sequences. Each CDR3 protein gets just one entry, which takes the most common genes and DNA from the rows behind it. For this sample there are 250,000 to 300,000 distinct CDR3 sequences; less than 9.5% appear just once. 9.1% of the sample goes to the ten largest clones. According to the germline V gene (reference sequence), CDR1 reads LGHDT and CDR2 reads YNNKEL. The junction shows trimming of 4 bases on V and 3 bases on J, plus 12 bases between the germline ends. The CDR3 runs 14 amino acids, cysteine and phenylalanine included. Only CDR3 DNA is held: 42 bases, read in frame from base 1.

The treatment or condition label, as the study defines it: allogeneic hematopoietic cell transplantation with graft depleted of TCRalphabeta T cells and CD19 B cells. The children who served as transplant recipients had been given grafts of TCRalphabeta/CD19-depleted allogeneic hematopoietic cells. The chain uses TRBV3-1 and TRBJ2-5, with no reliable assignment of the D segment. Sequencing was performed on peripheral blood, taken 360 days after TCRalphabeta/CD19-depleted stem cell transplant. This TCR was recovered from a female patient between 2 and 15 years old who had a stem cell transplant for Fanconi anemia, so the T cells may come from the graft donor. CDR3 reads: CASSPSGFEETQYF. The DNA sequence follows: TGTGCCAGCAGCCCGTCGGGCTTTGAAGAGACCCAGTACTTC.